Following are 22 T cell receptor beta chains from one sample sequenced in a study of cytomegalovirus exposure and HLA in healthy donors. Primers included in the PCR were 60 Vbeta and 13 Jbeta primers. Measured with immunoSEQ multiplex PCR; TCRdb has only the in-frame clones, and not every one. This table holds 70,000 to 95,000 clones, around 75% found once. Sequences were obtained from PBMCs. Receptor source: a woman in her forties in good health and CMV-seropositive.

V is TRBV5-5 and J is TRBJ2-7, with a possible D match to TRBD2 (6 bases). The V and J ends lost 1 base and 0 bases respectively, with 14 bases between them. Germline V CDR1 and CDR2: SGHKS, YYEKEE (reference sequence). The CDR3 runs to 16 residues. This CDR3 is CASSLWGDPSSYEQYF. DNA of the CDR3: TGTGCCAGCAGCTTGTGGGGGGATCCGAGCTCCTACGAGCAGTACTTC.

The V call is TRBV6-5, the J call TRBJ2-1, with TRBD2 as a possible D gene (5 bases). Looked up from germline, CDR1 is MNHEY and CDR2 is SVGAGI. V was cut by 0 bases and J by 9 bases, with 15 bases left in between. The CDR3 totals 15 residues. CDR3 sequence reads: CASSYSRVDMGEQFF. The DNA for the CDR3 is TGTGCCAGCAGTTACTCGCGGGTGGATATGGGTGAGCAGTTCTTC.

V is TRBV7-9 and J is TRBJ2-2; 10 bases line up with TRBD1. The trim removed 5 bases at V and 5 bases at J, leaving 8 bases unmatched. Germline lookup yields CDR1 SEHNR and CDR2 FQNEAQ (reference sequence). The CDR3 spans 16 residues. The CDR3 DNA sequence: TGTGCCAGCAGCCCAGACAGGGGGCGGAAAACCGGGGAGCTGTTTTTT. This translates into CASSPDRGRKTGELFF.

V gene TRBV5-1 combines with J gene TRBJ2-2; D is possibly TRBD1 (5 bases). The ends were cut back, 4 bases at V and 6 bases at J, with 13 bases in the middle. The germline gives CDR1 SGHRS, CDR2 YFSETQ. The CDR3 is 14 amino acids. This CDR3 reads CASSGQRVAGELFF. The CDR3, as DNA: TGCGCCAGCAGCGGACAACGTGTCGCCGGGGAGCTGTTTTTT. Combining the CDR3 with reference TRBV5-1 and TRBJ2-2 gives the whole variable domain KAGVTQTPRYLIKTRGQQVTLSCSPISGHRSVSWYQQTPGQGLQFLFEYFSETQRNKGNFPGRFSGRQFSNSRSEMNVSTLELGDSALYLCASSGQRVAGELFFGEGSRLTVL.

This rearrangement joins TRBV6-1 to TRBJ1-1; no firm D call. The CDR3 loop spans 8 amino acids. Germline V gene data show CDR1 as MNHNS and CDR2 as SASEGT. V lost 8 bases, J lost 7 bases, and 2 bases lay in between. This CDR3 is CASHEAFF. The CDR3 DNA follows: TGTGCCAGCCATGAAGCTTTCTTT.

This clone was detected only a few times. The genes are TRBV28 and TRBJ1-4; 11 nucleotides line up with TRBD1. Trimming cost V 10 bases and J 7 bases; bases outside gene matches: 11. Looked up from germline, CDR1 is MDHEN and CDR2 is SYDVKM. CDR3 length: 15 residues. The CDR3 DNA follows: TGTGCCATCGACGCCGGAGGGACAGGGGGTGAAAAACTGTTTTTT. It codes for CAIDAGGTGGEKLFF.

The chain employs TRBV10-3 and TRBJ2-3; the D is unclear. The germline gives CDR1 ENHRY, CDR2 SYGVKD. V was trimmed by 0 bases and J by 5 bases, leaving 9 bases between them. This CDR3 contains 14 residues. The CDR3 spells CAISESITVDTQYF. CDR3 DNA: TGTGCCATCAGTGAGTCGATAACGGTAGATACGCAGTATTTT.

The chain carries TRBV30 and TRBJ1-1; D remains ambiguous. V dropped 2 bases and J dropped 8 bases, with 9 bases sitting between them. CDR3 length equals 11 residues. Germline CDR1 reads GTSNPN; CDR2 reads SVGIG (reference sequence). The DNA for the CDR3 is TGTGCCTGGAGTATGGGCCCCGAAGCTTTCTTT. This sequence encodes CAWSMGPEAFF.

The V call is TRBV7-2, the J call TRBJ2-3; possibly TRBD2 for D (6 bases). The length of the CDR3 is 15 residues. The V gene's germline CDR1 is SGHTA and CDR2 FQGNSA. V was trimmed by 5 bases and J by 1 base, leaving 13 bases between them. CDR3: CASSLYSGRTDTQYF. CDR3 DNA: TGTGCCAGCAGCCTATATAGCGGTCGCACAGATACGCAGTATTTT.

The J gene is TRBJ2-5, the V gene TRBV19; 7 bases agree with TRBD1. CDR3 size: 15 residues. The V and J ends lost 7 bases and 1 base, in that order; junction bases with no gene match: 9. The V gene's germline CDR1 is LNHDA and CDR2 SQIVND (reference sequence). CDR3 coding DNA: TGTGCCAGTACAAGGGGACAGAGTCTCCAAGAGACCCAGTACTTC. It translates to CASTRGQSLQETQYF.

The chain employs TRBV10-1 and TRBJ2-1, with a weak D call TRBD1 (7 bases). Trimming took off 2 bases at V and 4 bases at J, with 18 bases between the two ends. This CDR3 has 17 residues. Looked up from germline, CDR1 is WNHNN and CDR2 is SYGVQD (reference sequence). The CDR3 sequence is CASSERRGRSLYNEQFF. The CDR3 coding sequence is TGCGCCAGCAGTGAGAGGAGGGGGCGAAGCCTTTACAATGAGCAGTTCTTC.

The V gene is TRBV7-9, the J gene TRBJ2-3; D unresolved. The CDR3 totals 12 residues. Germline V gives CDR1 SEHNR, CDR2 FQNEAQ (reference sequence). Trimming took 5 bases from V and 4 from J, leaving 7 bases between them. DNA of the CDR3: TGTGCCAGCAGCACTAACCCAGATACGCAGTATTTT. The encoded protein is CASSTNPDTQYF. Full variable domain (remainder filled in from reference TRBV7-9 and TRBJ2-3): DTGVSQNPRHKITKRGQNVTFRCDPISEHNRLYWYRQTLGQGPEFLTYFQNEAQLEKSRLLSDRFSAERPKGSFSTLEIQRTEQGDSAMYLCASSTNPDTQYFGPGTRLTVL.

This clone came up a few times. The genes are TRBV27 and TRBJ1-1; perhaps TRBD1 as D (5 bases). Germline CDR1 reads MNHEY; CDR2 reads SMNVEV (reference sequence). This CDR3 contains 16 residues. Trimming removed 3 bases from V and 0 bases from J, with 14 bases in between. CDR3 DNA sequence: TGTGCCAGCAGTTTGGCCTTTGGAGGGGTGAACACTGAAGCTTTCTTT. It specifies CASSLAFGGVNTEAFF.

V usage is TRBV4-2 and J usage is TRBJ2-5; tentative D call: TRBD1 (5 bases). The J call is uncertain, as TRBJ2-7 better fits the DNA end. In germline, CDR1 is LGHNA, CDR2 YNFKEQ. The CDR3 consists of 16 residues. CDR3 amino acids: CASSQDSRKGAREQYF. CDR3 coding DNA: TGTGCCAGCAGCCAAGACTCGCGTAAAGGGGCGCGCGAGCAGTACTTC.

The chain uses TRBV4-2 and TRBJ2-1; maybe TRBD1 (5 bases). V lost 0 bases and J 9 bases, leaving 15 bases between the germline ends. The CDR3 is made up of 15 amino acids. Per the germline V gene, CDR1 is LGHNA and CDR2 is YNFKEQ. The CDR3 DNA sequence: TGTGCCAGCAGCCAAGAGTCGGTCGGTAGGGGTGAGCAGTTCTTC. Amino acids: CASSQESVGRGEQFF.

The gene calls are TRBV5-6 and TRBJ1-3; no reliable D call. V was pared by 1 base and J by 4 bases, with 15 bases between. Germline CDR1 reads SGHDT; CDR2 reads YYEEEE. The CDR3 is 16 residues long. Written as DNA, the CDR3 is TGTGCCAGCAGCTTGAACTGGCCACCGGGGGGAAACACCATATATTTT. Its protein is CASSLNWPPGGNTIYF.

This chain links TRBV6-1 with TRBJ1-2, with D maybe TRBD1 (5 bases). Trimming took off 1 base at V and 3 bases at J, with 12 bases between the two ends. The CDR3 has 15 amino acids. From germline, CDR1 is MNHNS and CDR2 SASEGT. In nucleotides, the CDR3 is TGTGCCAGCAGTGAAGGGCTAGGGGATCACTATGGCTACACCTTC. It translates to CASSEGLGDHYGYTF.

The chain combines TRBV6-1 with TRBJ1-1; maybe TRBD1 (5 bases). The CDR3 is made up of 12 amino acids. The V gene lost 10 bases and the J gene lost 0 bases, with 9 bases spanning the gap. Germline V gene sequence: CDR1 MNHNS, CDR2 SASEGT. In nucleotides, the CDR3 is TGTGCCACCGACAGCATGAACACTGAAGCTTTCTTT. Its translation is CATDSMNTEAFF.

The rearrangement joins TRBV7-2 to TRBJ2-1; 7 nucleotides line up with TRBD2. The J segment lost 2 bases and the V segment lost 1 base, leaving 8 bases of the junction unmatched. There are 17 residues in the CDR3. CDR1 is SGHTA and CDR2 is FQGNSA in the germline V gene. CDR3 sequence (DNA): TGTGCCAGCAGCTTAGATGATGGCGGGAGAACCTACAATGAGCAGTTCTTC. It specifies CASSLDDGGRTYNEQFF.

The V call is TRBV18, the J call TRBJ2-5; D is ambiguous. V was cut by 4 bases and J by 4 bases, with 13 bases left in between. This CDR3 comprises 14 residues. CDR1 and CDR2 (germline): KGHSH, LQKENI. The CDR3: CASSHDVAGETQYF. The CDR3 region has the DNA TGTGCCAGCTCACACGATGTAGCTGGAGAGACCCAGTACTTC.

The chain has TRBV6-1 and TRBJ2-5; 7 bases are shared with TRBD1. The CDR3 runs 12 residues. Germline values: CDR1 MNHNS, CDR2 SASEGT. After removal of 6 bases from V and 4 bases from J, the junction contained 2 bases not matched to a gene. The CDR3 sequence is CASRGTAETQYF. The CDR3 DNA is TGTGCCAGCAGAGGGACAGCAGAGACCCAGTACTTC.

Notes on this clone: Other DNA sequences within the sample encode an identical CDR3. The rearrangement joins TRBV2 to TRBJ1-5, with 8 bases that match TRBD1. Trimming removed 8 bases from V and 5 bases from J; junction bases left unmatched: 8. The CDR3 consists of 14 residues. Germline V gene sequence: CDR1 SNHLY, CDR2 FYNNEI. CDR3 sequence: CASETGQGDQPQHF. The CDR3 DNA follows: TGTGCCAGCGAAACTGGACAGGGAGATCAGCCCCAGCATTTT.